Below, 19 T cell receptor beta chains from the same sample are listed, as sequenced in a study of PD-1 blockade in classical Hodgkin lymphoma. All the patients suffered relapse after autologous stem cell transplantation, and brentuximab vedotin exposure differed. TCRdb's copy holds only in-frame clones and misses some; the assay was immunoSEQ multiplex PCR. This table has approximately 100,000 clones, roughly 91% appearing once. The source was peripheral blood mononuclear cells (PBMCs), collected before the second cycle of nivolumab. These receptors all stem from a human donor with classical Hodgkin lymphoma.

The chain employs TRBV7-8 and TRBJ1-1, with TRBD1 identical over 9 bases. Unmatched junction bases numbered 6, after V lost 5 bases and J lost 8 bases. Germline CDR1 and CDR2: SGHVS and FQNEAQ. The CDR3 sequence is 13 residues long. The CDR3 sequence: CASSPGQGREAFF. The CDR3 DNA follows: TGTGCCAGCAGCCCCGGACAGGGGAGGGAAGCTTTCTTT. The full variable domain, with the rest looked up from reference TRBV7-8 and TRBJ1-1, is GAGVSQSPRYKVAKRGQDVALRCDPISGHVSLFWYQQALGQGPEFLTYFQNEAQLDKSGLPSDRFFAERPEGSVSTLKIQRTQQEDSAVYLCASSPGQGREAFFGQGTRLTVV.

CDR3 bases: TGTGCCAGCAGGAGAGGGGGCGAGAACACTGAAGCTTTCTTT. It yields the protein CASRRGGENTEAFF. This rearrangement joins TRBV6-6 to TRBJ1-1; TRBD1 agrees at 7 bases. V trimming: 6 bases; J trimming: 1 base; junction bases outside the gene matches: 5. CDR3 length: 14 amino acids. Germline V gene lookup returns CDR1 MNHNY and CDR2 SVGAGI (reference sequence).

The rearrangement joins TRBV5-5 to TRBJ2-2, with D unclear. Between the trimmed V and J ends, which lost 6 bases and 5 bases, there was a span of 5 bases. CDR3 size: 11 residues. Germline V gene lookup returns CDR1 SGHKS and CDR2 YYEKEE (reference sequence). CDR3 nucleotide sequence: TGTGCCAGCATTCTTACCGGGGAGCTGTTTTTT. It translates to CASILTGELFF.

The chain has TRBV1 and TRBJ2-3; TRBD1, the D gene given by the table, was not confirmed from the DNA. TRBV1 is an annotated pseudogene. This CDR3 region has 17 residues. CDR3 sequence reads: CTSSQLGTGWITDTQYF. In DNA, the CDR3 is TGCACCAGCAGCCAACTTGGGACAGGGTGGATCACAGATACGCAGTATTTT.

The rearrangement links TRBV9 to TRBJ1-1; the match to TRBD1 covers 8 bases. The germline V gene has CDR1 SGDLS and CDR2 YYNGEE. V lost 3 bases and J lost 4; bases outside the gene matches: 5. This CDR3 is 14 amino acids long. CDR3 loop: CASSEPTGGTEAFF. CDR3 sequence (DNA): TGTGCCAGCAGCGAGCCCACAGGGGGCACTGAAGCTTTCTTT.

The chain couples TRBV6-5 to TRBJ2-1; D is unclear. This CDR3 contains 14 residues. CDR1 is MNHEY, CDR2 SVGAGI, per germline. With 7 bases removed from V and 0 bases from J, the gap between germline ends came to 10 bases. CDR3 in DNA: TGTGCCAGCAATACGGAGAGCTCCTACAATGAGCAGTTCTTC. It translates to CASNTESSYNEQFF.

The V and J genes are TRBV7-2 and TRBJ2-7, with D unresolved. Trimming took off 2 bases at V and 3 bases at J, with 14 bases between the two ends. This CDR3 region has 15 residues. Germline V gene lookup returns CDR1 SGHTA and CDR2 FQGNSA. CDR3 in amino acids: CASSLRSGIFYEQYF. The CDR3 coding sequence is TGTGCCAGCAGCTTAAGGTCGGGTATTTTCTACGAGCAGTACTTC.

This chain connects TRBV27 to TRBJ2-5, with 7 bases lining up with TRBD1. The CDR3 covers 16 residues. Germline lookup yields CDR1 MNHEY and CDR2 SMNVEV (reference sequence). Trimming removed 6 bases from V and 0 bases from J; junction bases left unmatched: 10. CDR3 residues: CASRPGTAKYQETQYF. The CDR3 DNA follows: TGTGCCAGCAGACCGGGGACAGCGAAGTACCAAGAGACCCAGTACTTC.

The chain uses TRBV18 and TRBJ2-3, with D maybe TRBD2 (5 bases). Trimming stripped 3 bases from V and 0 bases from J, with 13 bases between. The CDR3 contains 16 residues. Germline CDR1 is KGHSH and CDR2 is LQKENI. CDR3 residues: CASSPLGSGSTDTQYF. In DNA form, the CDR3 reads TGTGCCAGCTCACCCTTAGGCAGCGGTAGCACAGATACGCAGTATTTT.

V usage is TRBV6-1 and J usage is TRBJ2-2, with TRBD2 matching over 15 bases. Germline CDR1 is MNHNS and CDR2 is SASEGT. The CDR3 is 18 residues long. Losses at the gene ends were 4 bases for V and 5 bases for J; bases not matched to a gene: 8. CDR3 nucleotide sequence: TGTGCCAGCAGTGGGACTAGCGGGGGGGCCCCGGGGACCGGGGAGCTGTTTTTT. It specifies CASSGTSGGAPGTGELFF.

The V and J genes are TRBV19 and TRBJ2-6, with D perhaps TRBD1 or TRBD2 (5 bases each). This CDR3 comprises 18 residues. V was cut by 3 bases and J by 2 bases, with 17 bases left in between. Germline V gene lookup returns CDR1 LNHDA and CDR2 SQIVND (reference sequence). In DNA form, the CDR3 reads TGTGCCAGTAGTATTCCGGGACGTCGGGTGGCTGGGGCCAACGTCCTGACTTTC. It yields the protein CASSIPGRRVAGANVLTF.

This chain uses TRBV11-2 with TRBJ1-1; maybe TRBD1 (6 bases). The CDR3 totals 14 residues. The germline gives CDR1 SGHAT, CDR2 FQNNGV. Trimming pared 6 bases from V and 1 base from J, leaving 12 bases between. CDR3 sequence: CASRPTGGNTEAFF. DNA of the CDR3: TGTGCCAGCAGACCGACAGGAGGGAACACTGAAGCTTTCTTT.

J is TRBJ1-1 and V is TRBV11-1; D may be TRBD1 (6 bases). There are 14 residues in the CDR3. V was trimmed by 0 bases and J by 4 bases, leaving 9 bases between them. Per the germline V gene, CDR1 is SGHAT and CDR2 is FQDESV (reference sequence). CDR3: CASSLAGHSTEAFF. The DNA of the CDR3 is TGTGCCAGCAGCTTAGCGGGACACTCCACTGAAGCTTTCTTT.

The J gene is TRBJ2-3, the V gene TRBV27; D might be TRBD2 (5 bases). Trimming left V 5 bases short and J 9 bases short, with 12 bases between. The CDR3 consists of 12 residues. CDR1 is MNHEY and CDR2 is SMNVEV in the germline V gene (reference sequence). The CDR3 spells CASSPGRETQYF. DNA of the CDR3: TGTGCCAGCAGTCCCGGAAGGGAGACGCAGTATTTT.

This clone was observed once. The rearrangement links TRBV28 to TRBJ1-5; D remains ambiguous. V lost 3 bases, J lost 7 bases, and 10 bases lay in between. The CDR3 length is 13 residues. Germline values: CDR1 MDHEN, CDR2 SYDVKM. CDR3 region: CASSFLGYQPQHF. In DNA form, the CDR3 reads TGTGCCAGCAGTTTCTTGGGCTACCAGCCCCAGCATTTT.

Only one count was recorded for this clone. The chain couples TRBV2 to TRBJ2-7, with D perhaps matching TRBD1 (5 bases). CDR1 is SNHLY and CDR2 is FYNNEI in the germline V gene. V was clipped by 6 bases and J by 3 bases, with 12 bases between them. The CDR3 is 13 residues long. The CDR3 spells CASRTDNIYEQYF. CDR3 DNA: TGTGCCAGCAGAACGGACAATATCTACGAGCAGTACTTC.

The CDR3 region is CASSERADYGYTF. The CDR3 DNA follows: TGTGCCAGCAGTGAACGGGCAGACTATGGCTACACCTTC. The chain carries TRBV25-1 and TRBJ1-2; D call uncertain. The CDR3 has 13 residues. Germline V lookup: CDR1 MGHDK, CDR2 SYGVNS. The V gene lost 2 bases and the J gene lost 3 bases, with 7 bases spanning the gap.

The rearrangement joins TRBV7-9 to TRBJ2-3; D is unresolved. Looked up from germline, CDR1 is SEHNR and CDR2 is FQNEAQ (reference sequence). Trimming left V 1 base short and J 6 bases short, with 11 bases between. This CDR3 contains 14 residues. The CDR3 coding sequence is TGTGCCAGCAGCTTAGTGGCAGCTTGGGATACGCAGTATTTT. Protein: CASSLVAAWDTQYF.

This clone appeared once. The chain couples TRBV5-1 to TRBJ1-2, with unresolved D. Germline V CDR1 and CDR2: SGHRS, YFSETQ. The CDR3 length is 13 residues. Trimming pared 4 bases from V and 0 bases from J, leaving 7 bases between. CDR3 residues: CASSLQANYGYTF. The CDR3 region has the DNA TGCGCCAGCAGCCTCCAGGCTAACTATGGCTACACCTTC.